These T cell receptor beta chains were read from a single sample in a study of T cell changes during pregnancy in multiple sclerosis. The protocol was immunoSEQ multiplex PCR, while the TCRdb copy is restricted to in-frame clones and leaves out a portion. There are roughly 49,000 clones in the sample; around 90% occur only once, and approximately 0.29% lies in the top ten. Specimen: CD4+ T cells from peripheral blood mononuclear cells, collected in the second trimester of pregnancy. These receptors were obtained from a female donor with multiple sclerosis, enrolled in a pregnancy study. Each CDR3 is given with its conserved first and last residue. A D gene is named only where the DNA matches it firmly. Not every row has a clone size; where given, it reads once, few, many or a size class.

d_gene	j_gene	v_gene	abundance	CDR3aa	CDR3nt
TRBD1	TRBJ2-7	TRBV19	-	CARQTGSAYEQYF	TGTGCCAGGCAGACAGGGTCTGCCTACGAGCAGTACTTC
TRBD1	TRBJ2-5	TRBV9	-	CASSGGQAGETQYF	TGTGCCAGCAGCGGGGGACAGGCAGGGGAGACCCAGTACTTC
-	TRBJ2-7	TRBV4-2	-	CASSQAASSYEQYF	TGTGCCAGCAGCCAAGCAGCTAGCTCCTACGAGCAGTACTTC
-	TRBJ1-5	TRBV5-4	-	CASSAEPTDNQPQHF	TGTGCCAGCAGCGCCGAACCGACAGACAATCAGCCCCAGCATTTT
-	TRBJ1-1	TRBV6-5	-	CASSYNKATPPFF	TGTGCCAGCAGTTATAATAAGGCGACTCCCCCTTTCTTT
-	TRBJ2-1	TRBV7-9	-	CASSLQGPTYNEQFF	TGTGCCAGCAGCTTACAGGGGCCTACCTACAATGAGCAGTTCTTC
-	TRBJ2-3	TRBV27	-	CASSPRPGLRDTQYF	TGTGCCAGCAGTCCGCGACCAGGACTCAGGGATACGCAGTATTTT
-	TRBJ2-7	TRBV21-1	-	CASSKGRTGESYEQYF	TGTGCCAGCAGCAAAGGTCGGACAGGGGAGAGCTACGAGCAGTACTTC
TRBD1	TRBJ1-3	TRBV5-4	-	CASSRGQGRSGNTIYF	TGTGCCAGCAGCCGGGGACAGGGGAGATCTGGAAACACCATATATTTT
TRBD1	TRBJ1-3	TRBV7-2	-	CASSLIGTGKSGNTIYF	TGTGCCAGCAGCTTAATTGGGACAGGGAAGTCTGGAAACACCATATATTTT
-	TRBJ1-5	TRBV9	-	CASSVGDFSNQPQHF	TGTGCCAGCAGCGTCGGGGACTTTAGCAATCAGCCCCAGCATTTT
-	TRBJ2-7	TRBV5-1	-	CASSLAGNEQYF	TGCGCCAGCAGCTTGGCAGGGAACGAGCAGTACTTC
-	TRBJ1-6	TRBV6-5	once	CASSYSGAGTNSPLHF	TGTGCCAGCAGTTACTCTGGGGCAGGAACCAATTCACCCCTCCACTTT
TRBD1	TRBJ1-1	TRBV11-3	-	CASSLGTAINTEAFF	TGTGCCAGCAGCTTGGGGACAGCTATTAACACTGAAGCTTTCTTT
TRBD2	TRBJ2-1	TRBV15	-	CATKGLAGVHEQFF	TGTGCCACTAAGGGACTAGCGGGAGTACATGAGCAGTTCTTC
-	TRBJ1-1	TRBV5-1	few	CASSEPGSRGEAFF	TGCGCCAGCAGCGAACCAGGATCTCGGGGGGAAGCTTTCTTT
TRBD1	TRBJ2-7	TRBV10-3	-	CAIADRVSYEQYF	TGTGCCATAGCGGACAGGGTAAGTTACGAGCAGTACTTC
-	TRBJ1-1	TRBV7-7	-	CASSRTANTEAFF	TGTGCTAGCAGCCGGACAGCGAACACTGAAGCTTTCTTT